Only a few counts were recorded for the clone carrying this TCR beta chain. The antigen is not known. This CDR3 has 14 residues. Per germline, CDR1 SEHNR and CDR2 FQNEAQ (reference sequence). V was trimmed by 4 bases and J by 5 bases, leaving 14 bases between them. This sample was included in a study of brain metastases from non-small cell lung cancer. Points from the study as a whole: Brain metastases shared most TCR repertoire with primaries, with sparse T cells. In roughly 60% of brain metastases, T-cell clones were expanded compared with matched primary tumors.

TCRdb keeps only in-frame clones here, not all; method: immunoSEQ multiplex PCR. The sample has 2,500 or so clones, approximately 83% seen once. The source of this sequence is a donor at least 40 years old with non-small cell lung cancer. The sequencing input was primary lung tumor tissue. The chain is built from TRBV7-9 and TRBJ1-2, with D possibly matching TRBD1 (5 bases). The CDR3 DNA reads as TGTGCCAGCAGCTCACTCGACAGTCGTTATGGCTACACCTTC. This sequence encodes CASSSLDSRYGYTF.